The 3 T cell receptor beta chains reported below all come from one sample, sequenced in a study of T cell responses to AZD1222 COVID-19 vaccine. TCRdb's copy holds only in-frame clones and misses some; the assay was immunoSEQ multiplex PCR. The sample holds 150,000 to 200,000 clones, around 90% seen once. Sequencing used peripheral blood, obtained 28 days after the second AZD1222 dose. These receptors originate from an adult who received the AZD1222 COVID-19 vaccine.

The chain employs TRBV2 and TRBJ2-1, with 14 bases identical to TRBD2. The V and J ends lost 6 bases and 7 bases, in that order; junction bases with no gene match: 5. The CDR3 length is 15 residues. CDR1 is SNHLY, CDR2 FYNNEI, per germline. CDR3 sequence: CASSAGLAGGNEQFF. The CDR3 nucleotides are TGTGCCAGCAGCGCCGGACTAGCGGGGGGAAATGAGCAGTTCTTC.

The chain links TRBV11-2 to TRBJ2-5; no clear D. CDR1 is SGHAT, CDR2 FQNNGV, per germline. This CDR3 is built from 13 residues. With 4 bases removed from V and 1 base from J, the gap between germline ends came to 7 bases. The CDR3 region is CASSSDVQETQYF. Here the CDR3 DNA reads TGTGCCAGCAGCTCAGACGTCCAAGAGACCCAGTACTTC.

The chain uses TRBV6-4 and TRBJ2-3; D is perhaps TRBD2 (6 bases). The CDR3 covers 15 residues. Germline CDR1 MRHNA, CDR2 SNTAGT. With 0 bases removed from V and 2 bases from J, the gap between germline ends came to 9 bases. CDR3 protein: CASSDSGGDTDTQYF. The CDR3 nucleotides read TGTGCCAGCAGTGACTCTGGCGGGGACACAGATACGCAGTATTTT.